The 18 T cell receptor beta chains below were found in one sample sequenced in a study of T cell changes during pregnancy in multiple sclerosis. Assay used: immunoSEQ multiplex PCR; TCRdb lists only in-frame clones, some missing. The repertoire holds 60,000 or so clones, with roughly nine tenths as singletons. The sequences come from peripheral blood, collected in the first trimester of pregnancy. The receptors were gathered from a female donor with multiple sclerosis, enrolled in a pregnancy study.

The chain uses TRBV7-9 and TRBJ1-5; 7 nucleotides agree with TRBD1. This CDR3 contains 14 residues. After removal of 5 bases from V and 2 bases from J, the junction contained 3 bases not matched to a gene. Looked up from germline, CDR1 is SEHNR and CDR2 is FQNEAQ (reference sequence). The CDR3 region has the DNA TGTGCCAGCAGCCAAGACAGGGGCAATCAGCCCCAGCATTTT. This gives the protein CASSQDRGNQPQHF.

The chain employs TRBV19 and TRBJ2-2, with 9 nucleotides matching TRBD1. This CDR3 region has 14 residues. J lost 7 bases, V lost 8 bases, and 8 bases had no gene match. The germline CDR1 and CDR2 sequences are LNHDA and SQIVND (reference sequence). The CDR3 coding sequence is TGTGCCAGTGGGAGACAGGGGGGGTACGGGGAGCTGTTTTTT. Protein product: CASGRQGGYGELFF.

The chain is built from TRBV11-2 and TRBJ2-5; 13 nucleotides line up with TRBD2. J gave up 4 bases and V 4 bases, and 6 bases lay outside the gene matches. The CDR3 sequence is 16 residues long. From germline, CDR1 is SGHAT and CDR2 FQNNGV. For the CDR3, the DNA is TGTGCCAGCAGCTCTCGACTAGCGGGAGGTGGAGAGACCCAGTACTTC. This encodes CASSSRLAGGGETQYF.

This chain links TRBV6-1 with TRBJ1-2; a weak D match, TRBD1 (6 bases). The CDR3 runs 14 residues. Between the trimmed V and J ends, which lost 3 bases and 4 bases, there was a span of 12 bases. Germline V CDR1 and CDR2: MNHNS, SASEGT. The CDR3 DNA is TGTGCCAGCAGTGACTTACAGGGAGCCTATGGCTACACCTTC. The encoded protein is CASSDLQGAYGYTF.

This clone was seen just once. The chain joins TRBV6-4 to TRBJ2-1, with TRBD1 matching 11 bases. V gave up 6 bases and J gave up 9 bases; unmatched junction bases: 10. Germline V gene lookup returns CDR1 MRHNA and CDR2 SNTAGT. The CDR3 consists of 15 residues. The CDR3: CASSSGQGAFSEQFF. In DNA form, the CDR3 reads TGTGCCAGCAGCTCAGGACAGGGGGCATTTAGTGAGCAGTTCTTC.

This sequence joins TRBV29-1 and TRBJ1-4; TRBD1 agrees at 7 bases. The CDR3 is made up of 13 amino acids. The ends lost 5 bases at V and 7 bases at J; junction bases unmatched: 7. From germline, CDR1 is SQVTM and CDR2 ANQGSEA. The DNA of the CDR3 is TGCAGCGTTTTCGGGACAGCGCTTGAAAAACTGTTTTTT. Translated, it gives CSVFGTALEKLFF.

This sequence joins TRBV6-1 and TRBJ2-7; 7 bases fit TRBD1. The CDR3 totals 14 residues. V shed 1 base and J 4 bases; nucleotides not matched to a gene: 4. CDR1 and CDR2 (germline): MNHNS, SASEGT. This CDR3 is CASSEGDRRYEQYF. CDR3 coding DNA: TGTGCCAGCAGTGAAGGGGACAGACGATACGAGCAGTACTTC.

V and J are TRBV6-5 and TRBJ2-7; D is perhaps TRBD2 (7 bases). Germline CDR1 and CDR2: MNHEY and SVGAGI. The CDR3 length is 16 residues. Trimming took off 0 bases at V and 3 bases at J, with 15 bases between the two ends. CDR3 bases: TGTGCCAGCAGTTACTCGTCCGGGGGGCAGGTCTACGAGCAGTACTTC. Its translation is CASSYSSGGQVYEQYF.

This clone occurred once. CDR3 DNA sequence: TGTGCCAGTTCCCCCAACCCCGGGACAGCGACTGACTATGGCTACACCTTC. Protein sequence: CASSPNPGTATDYGYTF. The rearrangement joins TRBV19 to TRBJ1-2, with TRBD1 matching 7 bases. V was pared by 8 bases and J by 3 bases, with 18 bases of the junction left unmatched. Germline CDR1 reads LNHDA; CDR2 reads SQIVND (reference sequence). The CDR3 length is 17 residues. Together with reference TRBV19 and TRBJ1-2, the CDR3 gives the full variable domain: DGGITQSPKYLFRKEGQNVTLSCEQNLNHDAMYWYRQDPGQGLRLIYYSQIVNDFQKGDIAEGYSVSREKKESFPLTVTSAQKNPTAFYLCASSPNPGTATDYGYTFGSGTRLTVV.

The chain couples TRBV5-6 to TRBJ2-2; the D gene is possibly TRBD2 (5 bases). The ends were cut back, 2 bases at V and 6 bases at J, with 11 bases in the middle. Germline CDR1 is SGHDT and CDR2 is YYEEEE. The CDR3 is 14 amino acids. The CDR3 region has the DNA TGTGCCAGCAGCTTTCGCACAGCGGCCGGGGAGCTGTTTTTT. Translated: CASSFRTAAGELFF.

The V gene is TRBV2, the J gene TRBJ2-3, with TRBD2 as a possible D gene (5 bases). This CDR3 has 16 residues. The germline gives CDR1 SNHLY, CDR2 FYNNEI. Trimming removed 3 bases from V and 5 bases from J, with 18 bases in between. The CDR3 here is CASSDLVHSGVDTQYF. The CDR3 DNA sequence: TGTGCCAGCAGTGACTTGGTACATTCCGGGGTAGATACGCAGTATTTT. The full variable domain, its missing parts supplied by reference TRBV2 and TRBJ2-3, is EPEVTQTPSHQVTQMGQEVILRCVPISNHLYFYWYRQILGQKVEFLVSFYNNEISEKSEIFDDQFSVERPDGSNFTLKIRSTKLEDSAMYFCASSDLVHSGVDTQYFGPGTRLTVL.

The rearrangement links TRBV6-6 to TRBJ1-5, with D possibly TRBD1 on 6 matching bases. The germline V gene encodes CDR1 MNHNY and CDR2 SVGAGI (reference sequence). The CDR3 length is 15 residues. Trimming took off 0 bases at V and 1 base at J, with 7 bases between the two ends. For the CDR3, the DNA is TGTGCCAGCAGTTACTCAAGGGGGAGCAATCAGCCCCAGCATTTT. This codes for CASSYSRGSNQPQHF.

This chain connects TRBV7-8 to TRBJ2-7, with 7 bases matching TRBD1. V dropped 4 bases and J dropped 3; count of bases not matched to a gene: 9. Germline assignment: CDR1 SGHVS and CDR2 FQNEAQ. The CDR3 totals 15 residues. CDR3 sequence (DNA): TGTGCCAGCAGCTACAGGGGACGGGAAGGCTACGAGCAGTACTTC. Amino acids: CASSYRGREGYEQYF.

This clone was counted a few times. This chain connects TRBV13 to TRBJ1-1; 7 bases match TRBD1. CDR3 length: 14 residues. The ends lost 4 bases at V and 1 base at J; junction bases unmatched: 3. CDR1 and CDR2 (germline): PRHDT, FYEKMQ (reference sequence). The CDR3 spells CASSYYRGNTEAFF. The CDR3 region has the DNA TGTGCCAGCAGCTACTACAGGGGGAACACTGAAGCTTTCTTT. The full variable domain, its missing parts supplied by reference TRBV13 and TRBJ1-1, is AAGVIQSPRHLIKEKRETATLKCYPIPRHDTVYWYQQGPGQDPQFLISFYEKMQSDKGSIPDRFSAQQFSDYHSELNMSSLELGDSALYFCASSYYRGNTEAFFGQGTRLTVV.

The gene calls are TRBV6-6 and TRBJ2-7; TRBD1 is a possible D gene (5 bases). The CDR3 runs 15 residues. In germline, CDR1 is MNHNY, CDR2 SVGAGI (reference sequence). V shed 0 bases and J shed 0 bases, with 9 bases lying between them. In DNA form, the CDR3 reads TGTGCCAGCAGTTACTCGCACGACAGCTCCTACGAGCAGTACTTC. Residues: CASSYSHDSSYEQYF.

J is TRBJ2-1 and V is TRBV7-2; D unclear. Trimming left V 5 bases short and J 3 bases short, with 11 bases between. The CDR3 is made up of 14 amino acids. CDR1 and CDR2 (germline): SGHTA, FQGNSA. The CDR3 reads CASSPSTGYNEQFF. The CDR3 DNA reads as TGTGCCAGCAGCCCCTCGACTGGCTACAATGAGCAGTTCTTC. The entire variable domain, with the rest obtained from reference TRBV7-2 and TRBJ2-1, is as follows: GAGVSQSPSNKVTEKGKDVELRCDPISGHTALYWYRQSLGQGLEFLIYFQGNSAPDKSGLPSDRFSAERTGGSVSTLTIQRTQQEDSAVYLCASSPSTGYNEQFFGPGTRLTVL.

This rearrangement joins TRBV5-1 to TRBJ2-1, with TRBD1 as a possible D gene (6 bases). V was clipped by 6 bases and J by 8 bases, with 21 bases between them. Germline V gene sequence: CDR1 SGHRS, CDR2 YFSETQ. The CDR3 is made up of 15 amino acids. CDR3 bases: TGCGCCAGCACCGAGGGGGAAGCAATTGTCGATGAGCAGTTCTTC. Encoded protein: CASTEGEAIVDEQFF.

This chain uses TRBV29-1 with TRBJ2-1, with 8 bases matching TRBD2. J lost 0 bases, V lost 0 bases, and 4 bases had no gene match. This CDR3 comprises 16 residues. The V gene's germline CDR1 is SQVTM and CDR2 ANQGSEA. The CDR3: CSVEDERGSSYNEQFF. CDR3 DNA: TGCAGCGTTGAAGACGAGCGGGGGTCCTCCTACAATGAGCAGTTCTTC.